This T cell receptor delta chain was identified in a study of gamma-delta chains in newborns, infants, children. Study at large: Polyclonal expansion of innate γδ T cells after birth follows microbial exposure.

With V trimmed by 3 bases and J by 0 bases, 12 bases remained unmatched. The CDR3 consists of 20 residues. The germline V gene encodes CDR1 GEAIGNYY and CDR2 EKD. TCRdb processed the reads again with the CATT caller. The table shows over 4,500 delta-chain clones, with more than 2.5% occurring only once. The rearrangement uses TRDV2 and TRDJ3, with 8 positions matching TRDD3. The sequenced material came from blood. The origin of this receptor is a child who was a newborn, infant or young child, either healthy, febrile or measles-vaccinated (not recorded which). CDR3 nucleotides: TGTGCCTGTGACCTTCCCCTGGGGGAGACAAGCTCCTGGGACACCCGACAGATGTTTTTC. Protein sequence: CACDLPLGETSSWDTRQMFF.